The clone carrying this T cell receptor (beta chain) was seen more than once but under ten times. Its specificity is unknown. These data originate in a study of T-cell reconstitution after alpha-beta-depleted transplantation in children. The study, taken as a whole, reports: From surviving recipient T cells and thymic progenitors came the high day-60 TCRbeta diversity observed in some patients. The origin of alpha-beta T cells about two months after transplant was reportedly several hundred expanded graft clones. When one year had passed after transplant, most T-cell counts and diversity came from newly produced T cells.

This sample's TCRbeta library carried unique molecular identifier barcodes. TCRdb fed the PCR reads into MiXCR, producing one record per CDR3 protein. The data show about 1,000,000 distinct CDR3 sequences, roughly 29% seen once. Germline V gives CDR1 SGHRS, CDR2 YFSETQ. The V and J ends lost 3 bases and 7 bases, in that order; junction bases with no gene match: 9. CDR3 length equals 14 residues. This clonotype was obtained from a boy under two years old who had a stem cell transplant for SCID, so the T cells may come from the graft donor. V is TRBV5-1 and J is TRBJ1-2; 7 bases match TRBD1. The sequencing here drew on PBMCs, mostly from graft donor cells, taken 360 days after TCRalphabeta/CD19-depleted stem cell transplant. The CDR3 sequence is CASSSLDRVSGYTF. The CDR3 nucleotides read TGCGCCAGCAGCTCCCTTGACAGGGTCTCTGGCTACACCTTC.